The rows below give T cell receptor beta chains drawn from one sample of a study of OX40 agonist ivuxolimab in advanced cancers. This table comes from immunoSEQ multiplex PCR, and its TCRdb copy is limited to in-frame clones, with some not included. The data hold more than 95,000 clones, with roughly 90% observed a single time. Sequencing was performed on CD4+ or CD8+ T cells sorted from blood, taken in a trial of the OX40 agonist ivuxolimab. These receptors came from an adult with an advanced solid tumor such as melanoma, head and neck, liver or kidney cancer. Each CDR3 is given with its conserved first and last residue. D genes are given only for firm matches. Some rows have no size entry. The others give once, few or many, or a class for an expanded clone.

j_gene: TRBJ2-3
d_gene: TRBD1
v_gene: TRBV19
abundance: .
CDR3aa: CASSLGQGIPTDTQYF
CDR3nt: TGTGCCAGTAGTCTCGGACAGGGGATCCCTACAGATACGCAGTATTTT

j_gene: TRBJ1-5
d_gene: .
v_gene: TRBV30
abundance: .
CDR3aa: CAWIGDRKDQPQHF
CDR3nt: TGTGCCTGGATCGGAGACAGGAAAGATCAGCCCCAGCATTTT

j_gene: TRBJ2-7
d_gene: TRBD1
v_gene: TRBV27
abundance: .
CDR3aa: CASSLSGTGSYEQYF
CDR3nt: TGTGCCAGCAGTTTATCGGGGACAGGGAGCTACGAGCAGTACTTC

j_gene: TRBJ1-4
d_gene: TRBD1
v_gene: TRBV5-1
abundance: .
CDR3aa: CASSQGLGEKLFF
CDR3nt: TGCGCCAGTTCACAGGGGTTGGGTGAAAAACTGTTTTTT

j_gene: TRBJ2-3
d_gene: TRBD2
v_gene: TRBV28
abundance: .
CDR3aa: CASSLPLAGYTQYF
CDR3nt: TGTGCCAGCAGTTTACCCTTAGCGGGTTATACGCAGTATTTT

j_gene: TRBJ1-5
d_gene: .
v_gene: TRBV30
abundance: .
CDR3aa: CAWSVQGNQPQHF
CDR3nt: TGTGCCTGGAGTGTACAGGGAAATCAGCCCCAGCATTTT

j_gene: TRBJ2-3
d_gene: TRBD1
v_gene: TRBV4-1
abundance: .
CDR3aa: CASSQGGTGSDTQYF
CDR3nt: TGCGCCAGCAGCCAAGGCGGGACAGGGTCAGATACGCAGTATTTT

j_gene: TRBJ2-2
d_gene: .
v_gene: TRBV4-2
abundance: once
CDR3aa: CASSNTSGADRELFF
CDR3nt: TGTGCCAGCAGTAATACTTCCGGGGCGGACCGGGAGCTGTTTTTT

j_gene: TRBJ2-7
d_gene: TRBD2
v_gene: TRBV6-5
abundance: .
CDR3aa: CASSLKTSGPYEQYF
CDR3nt: TGTGCCAGCAGTTTAAAGACTAGCGGACCCTACGAGCAGTACTTC

j_gene: TRBJ1-2
d_gene: TRBD1
v_gene: TRBV28
abundance: once
CDR3aa: CATPKDRAVGGYTF
CDR3nt: TGTGCCACCCCAAAAGACAGGGCGGTTGGCGGCTACACCTTC

j_gene: TRBJ2-1
d_gene: .
v_gene: TRBV18
abundance: .
CDR3aa: CASSPSNNEQFF
CDR3nt: TGTGCCAGCTCACCAAGTAACAATGAGCAGTTCTTC

j_gene: TRBJ2-5
d_gene: TRBD1
v_gene: TRBV5-6
abundance: .
CDR3aa: CASSLGGVGGWETQYF
CDR3nt: TGTGCCAGCAGCTTGGGAGGAGTAGGGGGCTGGGAGACCCAGTACTTC

j_gene: TRBJ2-1
d_gene: .
v_gene: TRBV7-6
abundance: .
CDR3aa: CASSLTDKDRNEQFF
CDR3nt: TGTGCCAGCAGCTTGACAGACAAAGACCGGAATGAGCAGTTCTTC

j_gene: TRBJ1-1
d_gene: TRBD1
v_gene: TRBV5-1
abundance: .
CDR3aa: CASSLTGEMSNTEAFF
CDR3nt: TGCGCCAGCAGCTTGACAGGGGAAATGTCGAACACTGAAGCTTTCTTT

j_gene: TRBJ1-1
d_gene: .
v_gene: TRBV5-1
abundance: .
CDR3aa: CASSLGDTEAFF
CDR3nt: TGCGCCAGCAGCTTGGGTGACACTGAAGCTTTCTTT

j_gene: TRBJ1-1
d_gene: TRBD1
v_gene: TRBV11-3
abundance: .
CDR3aa: CASSLGTGANEAFF
CDR3nt: TGTGCCAGCAGCTTAGGGACAGGGGCTAATGAAGCTTTCTTT

j_gene: TRBJ2-7
d_gene: .
v_gene: TRBV7-8
abundance: .
CDR3aa: CASSSGRQDGSEQYF
CDR3nt: TGTGCCAGCAGCTCGGGACGGCAAGATGGTTCCGAGCAGTACTTC

j_gene: TRBJ1-2
d_gene: .
v_gene: TRBV7-2
abundance: .
CDR3aa: CASSLTGYYGYTF
CDR3nt: TGTGCCAGCAGCTTAACAGGGTACTATGGCTACACCTTC

j_gene: TRBJ2-3
d_gene: .
v_gene: TRBV7-6
abundance: .
CDR3aa: CASSLASGLPTDTQYF
CDR3nt: TGTGCCAGCAGCTTAGCTAGCGGCCTCCCCACAGATACGCAGTATTTT

j_gene: TRBJ2-3
d_gene: .
v_gene: TRBV28
abundance: once
CDR3aa: CASSSRDTYTDTQYF
CDR3nt: TGTGCCAGCAGTTCCCGGGACACATACACAGATACGCAGTATTTT

j_gene: TRBJ1-1
d_gene: .
v_gene: TRBV19
abundance: .
CDR3aa: CASSQVLNTEAFF
CDR3nt: TGTGCCAGTAGTCAGGTGCTGAACACTGAAGCTTTCTTT

j_gene: TRBJ1-2
d_gene: .
v_gene: TRBV5-1
abundance: .
CDR3aa: CASSLVPGDNYGYTF
CDR3nt: TGCGCCAGCAGCTTGGTGCCAGGGGACAACTATGGCTACACCTTC

j_gene: TRBJ1-5
d_gene: TRBD1
v_gene: TRBV28
abundance: .
CDR3aa: CASLSGTGGGQPQHF
CDR3nt: TGTGCCAGTCTTTCTGGGACAGGGGGAGGTCAGCCCCAGCATTTT

j_gene: TRBJ1-6
d_gene: .
v_gene: TRBV6-5
abundance: .
CDR3aa: CASTQGRGRSPFHF
CDR3nt: TGTGCCAGCACTCAGGGACGGGGGCGGTCACCCTTCCACTTT

j_gene: TRBJ1-3
d_gene: .
v_gene: TRBV11-2
abundance: .
CDR3aa: CASSLVRNTIYF
CDR3nt: TGTGCCAGCAGCTTAGTGCGAAACACCATATATTTT

j_gene: TRBJ2-2
d_gene: .
v_gene: TRBV7-8
abundance: .
CDR3aa: CAGRGAGGELFF
CDR3nt: TGTGCCGGGCGCGGGGCCGGCGGGGAGCTGTTTTTT

j_gene: TRBJ2-5
d_gene: .
v_gene: TRBV30
abundance: .
CDR3aa: CAWSGLGSETQYF
CDR3nt: TGTGCCTGGAGTGGATTGGGTAGCGAGACCCAGTACTTC